Described below is a single TCR beta chain sequence and its context. Its antigen is unidentified. The data were obtained in a study of cytomegalovirus exposure and HLA in healthy donors. Overall study results and limits: Most sequenced TCRs were rare (though some public TCRs occurred in many donors). In a later analysis, first-cohort TCR clusters were found to tend to co-occur in the approximately 120 validation repertoires. The authors listed some 150 TCR beta chains as cytomegalovirus-associated. It was reportedly the case that the classifier diagnosed cytomegalovirus status with high specificity and sensitivity.

Unmatched junction bases numbered 8, after V lost 11 bases and J lost 2 bases. This CDR3 region has 13 residues. Per germline, CDR1 LNHDA and CDR2 SQIVND (reference sequence). Sequencing was performed with immunoSEQ multiplex PCR; in TCRdb, only in-frame clones are kept and a portion is missing. This table has tens of thousands of clones, about 97% appearing once. This TCR was sampled from a man aged 30 to 45 in good health and CMV-seropositive. V and J are TRBV19 and TRBJ1-2, with TRBD1 matching over 7 bases. Input material: PBMCs. The chain's CDR3 is CASCEGQNYGYTF. The CDR3 DNA is TGTGCCTCCTGCGAGGGACAGAACTATGGCTACACCTTC.